One TCR beta chain is described in this entry. Its antigen is not yet known. There are no base qualities to consult, and no much larger clone falls within one base. The sample belongs to a study of CD8 T cells in Susac syndrome (dated by TCRdb to about 2019). About the study as a whole: Repertoire sequencing was used to test whether CD8+ T cell activation and differentiation in Susac syndrome was antigen driven. The study compared CD8+ T cell repertoire clonality among 12 healthy donors, some 14 Susac syndrome patients and 15 multiple sclerosis patients.

Overall study results and their limits: The TCR sequencing and HLA analysis was acknowledged to have included a relatively small number of individuals.

RNA was extracted using the RNeasy kit, and about 0.45 to 1 ug of the RNA was reverse transcribed with random hexamers. The immunoSEQ multiplex PCR assay, covering 54 Vbeta and 13 Jbeta segments, was used to amplify TCR beta CDR3 regions. PCR amplification bias was corrected by using a synthetic template baseline for primer optimization and computational correction. Regarding the original processing steps: Only productive sequences were kept, with reads annotated to V, D and J genes according to IMGT and analyzed in immunoSEQ Analyzer. Clonality was calculated as one minus the Shannon entropy normalized by log2 of the number of productive unique sequences. Public and private clones were assessed among the 100 most prevalent clones of each patient and control. A clone was defined as Susac-specific if it was absent from the healthy and MS cohorts, from 1052 published viral clones and from other ImmuneACCESS disease sequences. The raw public reads went through TCRdb reprocessing: fastp at Q25, MiXCR clone calling, in-frame beta chains kept. Rows with a matching CDR3 protein are joined into one entry that keeps the most common DNA and genes. The authors' filters were not applied to this entry. Counted in this sample were roughly 140,000 distinct CDR3 sequences; around 94% of them appeared once. The top ten hold approximately 0.3% of the sample.

Spanning cysteine to phenylalanine, the CDR3 consists of 12 amino acids. The sequence is cut down to CDR3 DNA, 36 bases in frame from base 1. Deletion took 9 bases off V and 5 bases off J, with a span of 11 bases between the germline ends. CDR1 and CDR2 are drawn from the germline V gene: KGHSH, LQKENI. Peripheral blood CD8+ and CD4+ T cells from healthy donors, Susac syndrome patients and multiple sclerosis patients were profiled by high-throughput TCR beta sequencing. Healthy donors were age- and sex-matched controls. CD8+ TEMRA cells were enriched by FACS, while bulk CD8+ and CD4+ T cells were purified by magnetic negative isolation. Blood was drawn into EDTA tubes, processed within 24 hours, and PBMCs were isolated by density gradient centrifugation. PBMCs intended for TCR sequencing were cryopreserved in liquid nitrogen and were subsequently thawed in a 37 degrees C water bath. Purity of sorted or isolated CD4+, CD8+ and CD8+ TEMRA cells was at least 90%.

The material sequenced was CD8+ T cells from PBMCs. The sequence derives from a human donor in good health. The V and J genes are TRBV18 and TRBJ2-1; no D segment can be confidently identified. The nucleotide sequence is TGTGCCAGTATCTTTGAAAACAATGAGCAGTTCTTC. This codes for CASIFENNEQFF.